Each of the 14 T cell receptor beta chains below was sequenced from the same sample in a study of cytomegalovirus exposure and HLA in healthy donors. Use of 60 Vbeta and 13 Jbeta primers characterized the PCR. Libraries were prepared by immunoSEQ multiplex PCR; TCRdb keeps only in-frame clonotypes and omits some of them. The sample includes 150,000 to 200,000 clones, roughly 80% of them seen just once. The sample was PBMCs. All receptors come from a female donor in good health and CMV-seronegative.

This clone was detected only once. CDR3 amino acids: CASSGSGSVDEQYF. The CDR3 region has the DNA TGTGCCAGCAGCGGTAGCGGGAGCGTAGACGAGCAGTACTTC. J is TRBJ2-7 and V is TRBV9; 9 positions agree with TRBD2. The CDR3 is made up of 14 amino acids. Unmatched junction bases numbered 6, after V lost 3 bases and J lost 5 bases. CDR1 and CDR2 (germline): SGDLS, YYNGEE.

This clone was picked up one time. V gene TRBV6-4 combines with J gene TRBJ2-1, with 7 bases matching TRBD2. V lost 5 bases and J lost 3; bases outside the gene matches: 10. From germline, CDR1 is MRHNA and CDR2 SNTAGT. CDR3 size: 16 residues. The CDR3 DNA sequence: TGTGCCAGCAGTCCGGAGGTGGGAGGGAACTACAATGAGCAGTTCTTC. It is translated as CASSPEVGGNYNEQFF.

V is TRBV18 and J is TRBJ1-1; a possible D gene is TRBD1 (6 bases). Deletions cut 5 bases from V and 6 bases from J, with 13 bases between. CDR3 size: 13 residues. Looked up from germline, CDR1 is KGHSH and CDR2 is LQKENI. CDR3 nucleotide sequence: TGTGCCAGCTCATCATGGGACATCCCTGAAGCTTTCTTT. Its protein product is CASSSWDIPEAFF.

The chain recombines TRBV7-6 with TRBJ1-4; 7 positions match TRBD1. The V gene end was trimmed by 5 bases and the J gene end by 5 bases; junction bases not matched to a gene: 11. There are 16 residues in the CDR3. Looked up from germline, CDR1 is SGHVS and CDR2 is FNYEAQ. This CDR3 is CASSPGTVRANEKLFF. The CDR3 DNA reads TGTGCCAGCAGCCCGGGGACAGTCCGAGCGAATGAAAAACTGTTTTTT.

The chain has TRBV9 and TRBJ1-5; possible D gene TRBD1, 5 bases. The CDR3 length is 13 residues. V lost 0 bases and J lost 6, with 7 bases in between. Germline V CDR1 and CDR2: SGDLS, YYNGEE. The DNA for the CDR3 is TGTGCCAGCAGCGTAGGGGGGGTTCAGCCCCAGCATTTT. The encoded protein is CASSVGGVQPQHF.

This chain connects TRBV28 to TRBJ1-6; possible D gene TRBD1, 6 bases. Trimming stripped 5 bases from V and 5 bases from J, with 13 bases between. CDR1 MDHEN and CDR2 SYDVKM come from the germline V gene. CDR3 size: 15 residues. The CDR3 sequence: CASSAYTGNNSPLHF. The DNA for the CDR3 is TGTGCCAGCAGTGCCTATACAGGGAATAATTCACCCCTCCACTTT.

V gene TRBV19 combines with J gene TRBJ1-5, with TRBD1 matching over 9 bases. Germline trimming cut 6 bases from V and 6 bases from J; bases unmatched to any gene: 6. Germline V gene sequence: CDR1 LNHDA, CDR2 SQIVND (reference sequence). CDR3 size: 14 residues. The CDR3 DNA is TGTGCCAGTAGACCATACAGGGGGCTTCAGCCCCAGCATTTT. It specifies CASRPYRGLQPQHF.

A few counts support this clone. The genes are TRBV7-8 and TRBJ1-1, with D possibly TRBD1 on 6 matching bases. Germline V CDR1 and CDR2: SGHVS, FQNEAQ. The CDR3 spans 14 residues. V was trimmed by 5 bases and J by 1 base, leaving 11 bases between them. The DNA of the CDR3 is TGTGCCAGCAGCCATAAGACAGGGAACACTGAAGCTTTCTTT. This gives the protein CASSHKTGNTEAFF.

This chain links TRBV9 with TRBJ2-3; 8 bases align to TRBD2. The CDR3 sequence is 16 residues long. Germline-derived CDR1 and CDR2 are SGDLS and YYNGEE. The J segment lost 4 bases and the V segment lost 0 bases, leaving 7 bases of the junction unmatched. The CDR3 sequence: CASSVGSGGLADTQYF. Here the CDR3 DNA reads TGTGCCAGCAGCGTAGGTTCGGGAGGGCTGGCAGATACGCAGTATTTT.

The genes are TRBV5-1 and TRBJ2-1, with D possibly being TRBD2 (5 bases). Per germline, CDR1 SGHRS and CDR2 YFSETQ. Trimming pared 2 bases from V and 5 bases from J, leaving 11 bases between. The CDR3 length is 14 residues. The CDR3 sequence: CASSLGLRDNEQFF. CDR3 sequence (DNA): TGCGCCAGCAGCTTAGGTCTGAGGGACAATGAGCAGTTCTTC.

The chain has TRBV29-1 and TRBJ2-6, with D possibly TRBD2 on 5 matching bases. The V gene's germline CDR1 is SQVTM and CDR2 ANQGSEA. V gave up 3 bases and J gave up 7 bases, with 22 bases separating them. This CDR3 comprises 17 residues. The chain's CDR3 is CSVERDGMSLGANVLTF. DNA for the CDR3: TGCAGCGTTGAGAGAGACGGGATGTCTCTGGGCGCCAACGTCCTGACTTTC.

This chain connects TRBV6-4 to TRBJ2-3; D gene unclear. This CDR3 has 14 amino acids. V lost 7 bases to trimming and J lost 0 bases, with 11 bases between them. The V gene's germline CDR1 is MRHNA and CDR2 SNTAGT. The CDR3 coding sequence is TGTGCCAGCAAACCAGTTGCTAGCACAGATACGCAGTATTTT. This translates into CASKPVASTDTQYF.

The sample holds a few counts of this clone. The V and J genes are TRBV10-3 and TRBJ2-5; TRBD2 aligns across 11 bases. V trimming: 3 bases; J trimming: 5 bases; junction bases outside the gene matches: 11. Germline V gene lookup returns CDR1 ENHRY and CDR2 SYGVKD. The CDR3 is 17 amino acids. The chain's CDR3 is CAISDDSGGAVLETQYF. The CDR3 coding sequence is TGTGCCATCAGTGACGATAGCGGGGGGGCAGTTTTGGAGACCCAGTACTTC.

The table lists this clone with a count of one. This rearrangement joins TRBV6-6 to TRBJ2-7, with 10 positions matching TRBD2. CDR1 is MNHNY, CDR2 SVGAGI, per germline (reference sequence). V gave up 4 bases and J gave up 0 bases; unmatched junction bases: 6. The CDR3 covers 16 residues. CDR3 DNA: TGTGCCAGCAGTTCCGGGACTAGCGCGAGCTCCTACGAGCAGTACTTC. Translating gives CASSSGTSASSYEQYF.